These 7 T cell receptor beta chains were sequenced from one sample in a study of blood T cell repertoires in COVID-19. Assay: immunoSEQ multiplex PCR; the TCRdb copy retains only in-frame clones and omits some. The sample shows more than 300,000 clones, just over 90% of them seen only once. The sample taken for sequencing was PBMCs or T cells enriched from blood (not recorded which). These receptors were collected from a woman in her thirties or forties who had been exposed to COVID-19.

This rearrangement joins TRBV7-9 to TRBJ1-6; perhaps TRBD1 as D (6 bases). Germline V gives CDR1 SEHNR, CDR2 FQNEAQ (reference sequence). The CDR3 length is 19 residues. V was clipped by 1 base and J by 7 bases, with 23 bases between them. The CDR3 loop is CASSLVSHRDIRENSPLHF. CDR3 DNA sequence: TGTGCCAGCAGCTTAGTTTCCCATCGGGACATAAGGGAGAATTCACCCCTCCACTTT.

The CDR3: CASSLLGLEAFF. The CDR3 DNA sequence: TGTGCCAGCAGCCTCTTGGGCCTCGAAGCTTTCTTT. The genes are TRBV7-9 and TRBJ1-1; D is unclear. The CDR3 has 12 residues. Trimming shortened V by 5 bases and J by 8 bases, and 12 bases separated the two germline ends. Germline CDR1 SEHNR, CDR2 FQNEAQ (reference sequence).

The chain uses TRBV21-1 and TRBJ2-5; no check of the table's D call, TRBD2, against the DNA was made. TRBV21-1 is classified as a pseudogene. This CDR3 spans 13 amino acids. CDR3: CASSNRGWETQYF. Here the CDR3 DNA reads TGTGCCAGCAGCAACCGGGGGTGGGAGACCCAGTACTTC.

Remarks on this clone: At the DNA level, this CDR3 is encoded by other sequences in the same sample as well. The rearrangement joins TRBV3-1 (or the pseudogene TRBV3-2) to TRBJ2-2, with a weak D call TRBD2 (5 bases). V dropped 4 bases and J dropped 1 base, with 7 bases sitting between them. This CDR3 region has 14 residues. Germline V gene sequence: CDR1 LGHDT, CDR2 YNNKEL (reference sequence). The CDR3 DNA follows: TGTGCCAGCAGCCCCGGAGGGAACACCGGGGAGCTGTTTTTT. Its protein product is CASSPGGNTGELFF.

This chain connects TRBV25-1 to TRBJ2-1; TRBD2 matches at 7 bases. V lost 6 bases and J lost 9; bases outside the gene matches: 11. The germline CDR1 and CDR2 sequences are MGHDK and SYGVNS. The CDR3 runs to 14 residues. The CDR3 DNA reads TGTGCCAGCAGGGGGAGGGGACGAACGGGTGAGCAGTTCTTC. Its protein product is CASRGRGRTGEQFF. The variable domain in full, completed from reference TRBV25-1 and TRBJ2-1, reads EADIYQTPRYLVIGTGKKITLECSQTMGHDKMYWYQQDPGMELHLIHYSYGVNSTEKGDLSSESTVSRIRTEHFPLTLESARPSHTSQYLCASRGRGRTGEQFFGPGTRLTVL.

The chain couples TRBV7-8 to TRBJ2-6, with D tentatively TRBD1 (5 bases). CDR1 and CDR2 (germline): SGHVS, FQNEAQ. This CDR3 spans 18 amino acids. V lost 4 bases and J 0 bases, leaving 16 bases between the germline ends. CDR3 bases: TGTGCCAGCAGCTCAAAAACGACAGCCAGCTCTGGGGCCAACGTCCTGACTTTC. It codes for CASSSKTTASSGANVLTF.

This chain connects TRBV19 to TRBJ1-1; TRBD1 is a possible D gene (6 bases). CDR1 is LNHDA and CDR2 is SQIVND in the germline V gene (reference sequence). V was cut by 4 bases and J by 7 bases, with 10 bases left in between. This CDR3 has 12 amino acids. The CDR3 DNA sequence: TGTGCCAGTAGTACCGGACAGCTTGAAGCTTTCTTT. This translates into CASSTGQLEAFF.